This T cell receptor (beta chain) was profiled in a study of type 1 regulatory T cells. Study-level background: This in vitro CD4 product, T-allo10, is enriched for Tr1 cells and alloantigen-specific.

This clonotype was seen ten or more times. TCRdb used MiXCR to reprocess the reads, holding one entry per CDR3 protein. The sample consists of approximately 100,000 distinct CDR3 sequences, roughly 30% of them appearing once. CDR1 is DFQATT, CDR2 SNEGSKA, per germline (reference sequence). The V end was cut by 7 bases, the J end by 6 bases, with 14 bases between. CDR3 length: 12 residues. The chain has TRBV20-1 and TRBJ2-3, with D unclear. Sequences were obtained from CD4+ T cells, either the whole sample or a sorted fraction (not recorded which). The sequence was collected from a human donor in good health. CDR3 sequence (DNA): TGCAGTGAAAACGGGCGTAGGGATACGCAGTATTTT. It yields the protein CSENGRRDTQYF.